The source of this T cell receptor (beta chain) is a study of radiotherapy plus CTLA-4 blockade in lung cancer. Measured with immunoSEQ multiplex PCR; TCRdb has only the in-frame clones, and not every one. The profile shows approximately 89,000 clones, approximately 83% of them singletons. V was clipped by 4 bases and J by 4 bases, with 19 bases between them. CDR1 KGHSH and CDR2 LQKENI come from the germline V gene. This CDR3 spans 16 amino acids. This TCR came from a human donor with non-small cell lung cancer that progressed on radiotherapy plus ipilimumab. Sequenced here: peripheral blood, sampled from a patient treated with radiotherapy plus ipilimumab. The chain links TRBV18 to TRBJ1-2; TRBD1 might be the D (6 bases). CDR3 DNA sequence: TGTGCCAGCTCACAAACGACAGGACCTGCCTTCTATGGCTACACCTTC. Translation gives CASSQTTGPAFYGYTF.